Below, 2 T cell receptor beta chains from the same sample are listed, as sequenced in a study of blood T cells in healthy people across ages (dated by TCRdb to between 2014 and 2016). The library was obtained by 5' RACE. Sequencer: Illumina HiSeq 2500. A second 7 to 11 cycle PCR used a sample-barcoded 5' primer and a J-beta primer mix. TCRdb redid the processing of the public reads, applying fastp at Q25 and MiXCR, and retained in-frame beta chains. Entries are consolidated by CDR3 protein sequence, retaining the most common genes and DNA. The sample profile shows about 1.5 million distinct CDR3 sequences; 42% of them were found once. The top ten hold 6.5% to 10% of the sample. What was sequenced was blood. These receptors were obtained from a woman in her late teens or twenties in good health.

The chain is built from TRBV29-1 and TRBJ2-3; 9 bases map to TRBD2. After removal of 6 bases from V and 5 bases from J, the junction contained 6 bases not matched to a gene. This CDR3 spans 13 amino acids. CDR1 SQVTM and CDR2 ANQGSEA come from the germline V gene. The CDR3, as DNA: TGCAGCGTCGGCGGGGGGGCCGTAGATACGCAGTATTTT. It yields the protein CSVGGGAVDTQYF.

V gene TRBV18 combines with J gene TRBJ2-5; D might be TRBD2 (6 bases). Germline CDR1 and CDR2: KGHSH and LQKENI. Trimming shortened V by 5 bases and J by 5 bases, and 18 bases separated the two germline ends. CDR3 length equals 15 residues. CDR3 coding DNA: TGTGCCAGCTCAAGTCTGGCGGGGTCTTTGGAGACCCAGTACTTC. It is translated as CASSSLAGSLETQYF.